This T cell receptor beta chain was identified in a study of blood T cell repertoires in COVID-19. The protocol was immunoSEQ multiplex PCR, while the TCRdb copy is restricted to in-frame clones and leaves out a portion. The data contain under 550,000 clones, about 90% of them seen just once; the ten biggest clones take up 0.8% to 0.85%. CDR1 SQVTM and CDR2 ANQGSEA come from the germline V gene. With 0 bases clipped from V and 2 bases from J, the junction kept 9 bases outside the gene matches. The CDR3 is 17 amino acids. This rearrangement joins TRBV29-1 to TRBJ2-3; 9 nucleotides match TRBD2. Sequenced: peripheral blood. This clonotype originated in a young man with COVID-19, enrolled during active disease. CDR3 region: CSVEEEGTSIITDTQYF. The CDR3 region has the DNA TGCAGCGTTGAAGAAGAAGGGACTAGCATCATCACAGATACGCAGTATTTT.